One and the same sample provided the 8 T cell receptor beta chains below, sequenced in a study of blood T cells in healthy people across ages. Then a second PCR, running roughly 7 to 11 cycles, was carried out with a sample-barcoded 5' primer and a J-beta primer mix. Each CDR3 protein is one row after TCRdb ran MiXCR on the 5' RACE reads. The table shows 1,300,000 or so distinct CDR3 sequences, with roughly 59% occurring only once. Sequencing was carried out using blood. These receptors originate from a man aged 18 to 29 in good health.

CDR3 DNA: TGCAGTGCTAGAGCCCGGGACACCCAAGGATATGGCTACACCTTC. This gives the protein CSARARDTQGYGYTF. The J gene is TRBJ1-2, the V gene TRBV20-1; D perhaps matches TRBD1 (6 bases). Trimming pared 1 base from V and 5 bases from J, leaving 17 bases between. This CDR3 contains 15 residues. Germline V gene lookup returns CDR1 DFQATT and CDR2 SNEGSKA (reference sequence).

The rearrangement joins TRBV20-1 to TRBJ1-1, with 9 positions matching TRBD1. V lost 1 base to trimming and J lost 5 bases; unmatched junction nucleotides: 2. Germline CDR1 reads DFQATT; CDR2 reads SNEGSKA (reference sequence). CDR3 size: 13 residues. The CDR3 spells CSARATGGTEAFF. The CDR3 nucleotides read TGCAGTGCTAGAGCGACAGGGGGGACTGAAGCTTTCTTT.

This chain joins TRBV7-2 and TRBJ2-7; D may be TRBD2 (6 bases). In germline, CDR1 is SGHTA, CDR2 FQGNSA. V was trimmed by 5 bases and J by 7 bases, leaving 18 bases between them. This CDR3 is built from 14 residues. The CDR3 nucleotides read TGTGCCAGCAGCGTAGGAGGGGACCTTCGGGAGCAGTACTTC. Residues: CASSVGGDLREQYF.

A few counts support this clonotype. V and J are TRBV11-2 and TRBJ2-3; TRBD1 or TRBD2 may be the D gene (5 bases each). Germline loops: CDR1 SGHAT, CDR2 FQNNGV. The CDR3 sequence is 15 residues long. V shed 5 bases and J shed 2 bases, with 14 bases lying between them. The CDR3 DNA reads TGTGCCAGCAGCAGGAGTGGGACCATCACAGATACGCAGTATTTT. Protein: CASSRSGTITDTQYF.

For this clonotype: One end of the junction is discordant with germline, which a read error may explain. The chain employs TRBV7-8 and TRBJ2-3, with unresolved D. CDR3 length equals 15 residues. Germline lookup yields CDR1 SGHVS and CDR2 FQNEAQ. The DNA of the CDR3 is TGTGCCAGCGGCTTGACTGGGTCTTTCACAGATACGCAGTATTTT. It specifies CASGLTGSFTDTQYF.

This clonotype came up a few times. This chain's CDR3 is CASSEGSGTANYEQYF. Here the CDR3 DNA reads TGTGCCAGCAGTGAAGGCTCCGGGACAGCTAACTACGAGCAGTACTTC. The chain recombines TRBV25-1 with TRBJ2-7; 7 bases map to TRBD1. The ends lost 2 bases at V and 3 bases at J; junction bases unmatched: 10. This CDR3 has 16 residues. Per the germline V gene, CDR1 is MGHDK and CDR2 is SYGVNS.

This chain joins TRBV20-1 and TRBJ2-1; 14 bases are a match to TRBD2. Per the germline V gene, CDR1 is DFQATT and CDR2 is SNEGSKA (reference sequence). The CDR3 is 15 amino acids. The V and J ends lost 5 bases and 3 bases, in that order; junction bases with no gene match: 3. CDR3 protein: CSASGLAGDYNEQFF. The CDR3 DNA sequence: TGCAGTGCTTCGGGACTAGCGGGAGACTACAATGAGCAGTTCTTC.

V and J are TRBV27 and TRBJ1-5; tentative D call: TRBD1 (6 bases). Trimming removed 5 bases at V and 6 bases at J, with 17 bases between. Germline loops: CDR1 MNHEY, CDR2 SMNVEV (reference sequence). The CDR3 spans 15 residues. The CDR3, as DNA: TGTGCCAGCAGTCCACAGGGAAAGGGAGCTCAGCCCCAGCATTTT. This sequence encodes CASSPQGKGAQPQHF.